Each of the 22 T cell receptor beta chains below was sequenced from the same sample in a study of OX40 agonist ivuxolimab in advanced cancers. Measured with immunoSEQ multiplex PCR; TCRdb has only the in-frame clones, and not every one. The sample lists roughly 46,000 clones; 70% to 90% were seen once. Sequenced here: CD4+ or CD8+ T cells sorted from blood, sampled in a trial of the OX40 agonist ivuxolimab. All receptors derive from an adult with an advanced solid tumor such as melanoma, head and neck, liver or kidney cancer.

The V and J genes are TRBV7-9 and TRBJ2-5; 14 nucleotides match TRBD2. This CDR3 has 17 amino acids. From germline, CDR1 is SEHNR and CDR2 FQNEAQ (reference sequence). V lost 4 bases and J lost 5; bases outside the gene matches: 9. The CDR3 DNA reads TGTGCCAGCAGCTCCTCCGGGACTAGCGGGAGATCGGAGACCCAGTACTTC. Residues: CASSSSGTSGRSETQYF.

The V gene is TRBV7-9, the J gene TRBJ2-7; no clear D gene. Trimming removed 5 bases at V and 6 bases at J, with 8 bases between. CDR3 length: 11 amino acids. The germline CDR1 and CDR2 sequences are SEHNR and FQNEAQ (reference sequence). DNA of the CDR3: TGTGCCAGCAGCCCCCAGAGCGAGCAGTACTTC. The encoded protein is CASSPQSEQYF. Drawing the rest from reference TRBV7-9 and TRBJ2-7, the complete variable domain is DTGVSQNPRHKITKRGQNVTFRCDPISEHNRLYWYRQTLGQGPEFLTYFQNEAQLEKSRLLSDRFSAERPKGSFSTLEIQRTEQGDSAMYLCASSPQSEQYFGPGTRLTVT.

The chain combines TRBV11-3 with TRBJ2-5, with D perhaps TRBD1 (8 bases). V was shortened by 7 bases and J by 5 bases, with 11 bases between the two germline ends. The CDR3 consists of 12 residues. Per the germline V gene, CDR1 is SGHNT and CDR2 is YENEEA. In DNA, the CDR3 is TGTGCCAGCAAACAGGGGGGGGAGACCCAGTACTTC. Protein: CASKQGGETQYF. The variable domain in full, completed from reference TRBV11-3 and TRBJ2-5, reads EAGVVQSPRYKIIEKKQPVAFWCNPISGHNTLYWYLQNLGQGPELLIRYENEEAVDDSQLPKDRFSAERLKGVDSTLKIQPAELGDSAVYLCASKQGGETQYFGPGTRLLVL.

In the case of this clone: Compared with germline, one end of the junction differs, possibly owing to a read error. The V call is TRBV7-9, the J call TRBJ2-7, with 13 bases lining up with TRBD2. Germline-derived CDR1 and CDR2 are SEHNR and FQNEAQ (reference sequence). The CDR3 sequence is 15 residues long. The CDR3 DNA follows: TGTGCCAGCAGCTTAGGACTAGCGGGAGGCCCTTACCTAATCTTC. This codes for CASSLGLAGGPYLIF.

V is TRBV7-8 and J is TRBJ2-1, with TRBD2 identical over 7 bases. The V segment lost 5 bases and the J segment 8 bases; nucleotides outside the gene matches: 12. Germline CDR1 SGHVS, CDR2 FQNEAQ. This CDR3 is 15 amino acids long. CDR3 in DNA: TGTGCCAGCAGCCCAATTGGGAGGGCTTTGTATGAGCAGTTCTTC. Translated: CASSPIGRALYEQFF. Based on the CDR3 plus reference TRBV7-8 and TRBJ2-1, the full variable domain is GAGVSQSPRYKVAKRGQDVALRCDPISGHVSLFWYQQALGQGPEFLTYFQNEAQLDKSGLPSDRFFAERPEGSVSTLKIQRTQQEDSAVYLCASSPIGRALYEQFFGPGTRLTVL.

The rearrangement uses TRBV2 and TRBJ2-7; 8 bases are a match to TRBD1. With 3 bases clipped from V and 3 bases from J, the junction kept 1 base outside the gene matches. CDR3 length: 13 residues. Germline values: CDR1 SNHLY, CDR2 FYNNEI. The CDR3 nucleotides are TGTGCCAGCAGTGATACAGGGGGCTACGAGCAGTACTTC. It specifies CASSDTGGYEQYF.

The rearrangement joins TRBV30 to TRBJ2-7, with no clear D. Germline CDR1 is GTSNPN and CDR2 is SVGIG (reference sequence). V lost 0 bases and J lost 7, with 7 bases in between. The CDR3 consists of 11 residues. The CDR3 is CAWSVVGEQYF. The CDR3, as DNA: TGTGCCTGGAGTGTAGTGGGGGAGCAGTACTTC.

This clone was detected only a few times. DNA of the CDR3: TGTGCCAGCAGTCCCCCTTCGGGAGATACGCAGTATTTT. It is translated as CASSPPSGDTQYF. The V call is TRBV2, the J call TRBJ2-3; D is uncertain. There are 13 residues in the CDR3. Germline values: CDR1 SNHLY, CDR2 FYNNEI. The V gene lost 5 bases and the J gene lost 5 bases, with 11 bases spanning the gap. Based on the CDR3 plus reference TRBV2 and TRBJ2-3, the full variable domain is EPEVTQTPSHQVTQMGQEVILRCVPISNHLYFYWYRQILGQKVEFLVSFYNNEISEKSEIFDDQFSVERPDGSNFTLKIRSTKLEDSAMYFCASSPPSGDTQYFGPGTRLTVL.

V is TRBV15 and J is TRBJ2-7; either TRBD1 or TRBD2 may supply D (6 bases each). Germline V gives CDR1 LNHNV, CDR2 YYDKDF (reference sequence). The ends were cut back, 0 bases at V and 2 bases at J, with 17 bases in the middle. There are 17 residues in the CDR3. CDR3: CATSREGGSGYPYEQYF. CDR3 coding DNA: TGTGCCACCAGCAGAGAAGGGGGTAGCGGATACCCCTACGAGCAGTACTTC.

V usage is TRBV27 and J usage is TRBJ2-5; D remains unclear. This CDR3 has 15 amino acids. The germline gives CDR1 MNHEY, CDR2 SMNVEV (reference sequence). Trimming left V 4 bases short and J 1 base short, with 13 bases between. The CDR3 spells CASSSHPRRQETQYF. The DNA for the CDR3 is TGTGCCAGCAGTTCCCACCCTAGGCGCCAAGAGACCCAGTACTTC.

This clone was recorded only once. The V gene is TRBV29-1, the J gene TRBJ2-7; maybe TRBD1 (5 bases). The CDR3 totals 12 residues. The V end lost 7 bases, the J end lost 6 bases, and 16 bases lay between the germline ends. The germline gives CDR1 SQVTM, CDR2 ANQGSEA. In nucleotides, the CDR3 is TGCAGCGCCACGCAGGGTCCTAGCGAGCAGTACTTC. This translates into CSATQGPSEQYF.

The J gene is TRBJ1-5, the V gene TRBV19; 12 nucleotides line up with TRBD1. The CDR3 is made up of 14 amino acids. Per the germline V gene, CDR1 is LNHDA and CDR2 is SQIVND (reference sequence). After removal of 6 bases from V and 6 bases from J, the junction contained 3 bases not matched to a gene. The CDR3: CASRGTGGGQPQHF. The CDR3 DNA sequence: TGTGCCAGTAGGGGGACAGGGGGCGGTCAGCCCCAGCATTTT.

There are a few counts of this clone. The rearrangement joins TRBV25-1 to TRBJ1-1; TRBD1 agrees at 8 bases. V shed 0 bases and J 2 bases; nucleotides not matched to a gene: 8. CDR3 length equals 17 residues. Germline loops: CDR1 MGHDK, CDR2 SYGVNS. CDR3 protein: CASSEYVTGVGNTEAFF. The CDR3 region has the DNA TGTGCCAGCAGTGAATACGTGACAGGGGTTGGCAACACTGAAGCTTTCTTT.

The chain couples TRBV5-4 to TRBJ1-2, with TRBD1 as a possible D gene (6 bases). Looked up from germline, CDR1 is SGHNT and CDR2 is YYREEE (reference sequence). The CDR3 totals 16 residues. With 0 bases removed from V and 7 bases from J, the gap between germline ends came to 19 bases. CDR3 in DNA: TGTGCCAGCAGCTTGGGCCTCCGGGACAAGACTATTGGCTACACCTTC. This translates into CASSLGLRDKTIGYTF. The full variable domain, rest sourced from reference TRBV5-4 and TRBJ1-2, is ETGVTQSPTHLIKTRGQQVTLRCSSQSGHNTVSWYQQALGQGPQFIFQYYREEENGRGNFPPRFSGLQFPNYSSELNVNALELDDSALYLCASSLGLRDKTIGYTFGSGTRLTVV.

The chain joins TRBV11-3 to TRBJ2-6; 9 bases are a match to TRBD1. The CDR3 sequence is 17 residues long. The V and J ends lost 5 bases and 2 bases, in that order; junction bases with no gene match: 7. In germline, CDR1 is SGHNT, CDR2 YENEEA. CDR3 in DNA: TGTGCCAGCAGCCCCCGGACAGGGGTGGCTGGGGCCAACGTCCTGACTTTC. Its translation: CASSPRTGVAGANVLTF.

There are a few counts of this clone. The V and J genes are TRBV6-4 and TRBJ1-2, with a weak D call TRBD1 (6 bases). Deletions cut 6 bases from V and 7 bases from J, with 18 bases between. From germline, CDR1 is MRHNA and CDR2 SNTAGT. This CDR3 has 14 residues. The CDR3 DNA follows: TGTGCCAGCAGCGACCGGGGGCCATCTGGTGGCTACACCTTC. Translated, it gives CASSDRGPSGGYTF.

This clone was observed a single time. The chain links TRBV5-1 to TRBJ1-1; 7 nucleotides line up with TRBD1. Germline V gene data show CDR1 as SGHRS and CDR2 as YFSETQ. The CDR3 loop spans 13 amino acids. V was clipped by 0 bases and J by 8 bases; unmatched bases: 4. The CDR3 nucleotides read TGCGCCAGCAGCTTGGCGAAACAGGGGGAAGCTTTCTTT. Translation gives CASSLAKQGEAFF.

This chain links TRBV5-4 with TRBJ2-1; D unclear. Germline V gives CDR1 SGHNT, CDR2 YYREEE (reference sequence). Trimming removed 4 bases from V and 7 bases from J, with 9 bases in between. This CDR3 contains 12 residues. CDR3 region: CASSTLRNEQFF. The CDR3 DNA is TGTGCCAGCAGCACTCTACGAAATGAGCAGTTCTTC.

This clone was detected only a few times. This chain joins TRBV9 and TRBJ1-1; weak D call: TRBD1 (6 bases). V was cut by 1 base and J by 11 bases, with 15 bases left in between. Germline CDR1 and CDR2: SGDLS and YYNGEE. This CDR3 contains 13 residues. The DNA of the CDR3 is TGTGCCAGCAGCGTAACAGGGCTTGGAGGGGCTTTCTTT. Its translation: CASSVTGLGGAFF.

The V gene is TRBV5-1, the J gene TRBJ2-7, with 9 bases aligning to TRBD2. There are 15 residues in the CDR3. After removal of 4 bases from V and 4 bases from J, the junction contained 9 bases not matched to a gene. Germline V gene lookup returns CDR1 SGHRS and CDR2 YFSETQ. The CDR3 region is CASSLTSGPLYEQYF. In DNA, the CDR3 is TGCGCCAGCAGCCTGACTAGCGGACCGTTATACGAGCAGTACTTC. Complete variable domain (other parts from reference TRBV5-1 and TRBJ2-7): KAGVTQTPRYLIKTRGQQVTLSCSPISGHRSVSWYQQTPGQGLQFLFEYFSETQRNKGNFPGRFSGRQFSNSRSEMNVSTLELGDSALYLCASSLTSGPLYEQYFGPGTRLTVT.

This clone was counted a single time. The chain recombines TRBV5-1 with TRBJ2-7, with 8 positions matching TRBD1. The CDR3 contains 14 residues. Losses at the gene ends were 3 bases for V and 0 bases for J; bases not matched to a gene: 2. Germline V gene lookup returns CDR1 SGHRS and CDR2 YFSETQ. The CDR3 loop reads CASSSRGPSYEQYF. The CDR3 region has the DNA TGCGCCAGCAGCTCCAGGGGGCCCTCCTACGAGCAGTACTTC. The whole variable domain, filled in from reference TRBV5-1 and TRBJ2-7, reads KAGVTQTPRYLIKTRGQQVTLSCSPISGHRSVSWYQQTPGQGLQFLFEYFSETQRNKGNFPGRFSGRQFSNSRSEMNVSTLELGDSALYLCASSSRGPSYEQYFGPGTRLTVT.

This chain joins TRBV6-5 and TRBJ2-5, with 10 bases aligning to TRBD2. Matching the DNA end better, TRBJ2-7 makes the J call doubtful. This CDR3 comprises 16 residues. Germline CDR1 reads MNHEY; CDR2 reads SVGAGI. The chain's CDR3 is CASSYSSGRAGYEQYF. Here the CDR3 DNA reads TGTGCCAGCAGTTACTCCAGCGGGAGGGCCGGTTACGAGCAGTACTTC.